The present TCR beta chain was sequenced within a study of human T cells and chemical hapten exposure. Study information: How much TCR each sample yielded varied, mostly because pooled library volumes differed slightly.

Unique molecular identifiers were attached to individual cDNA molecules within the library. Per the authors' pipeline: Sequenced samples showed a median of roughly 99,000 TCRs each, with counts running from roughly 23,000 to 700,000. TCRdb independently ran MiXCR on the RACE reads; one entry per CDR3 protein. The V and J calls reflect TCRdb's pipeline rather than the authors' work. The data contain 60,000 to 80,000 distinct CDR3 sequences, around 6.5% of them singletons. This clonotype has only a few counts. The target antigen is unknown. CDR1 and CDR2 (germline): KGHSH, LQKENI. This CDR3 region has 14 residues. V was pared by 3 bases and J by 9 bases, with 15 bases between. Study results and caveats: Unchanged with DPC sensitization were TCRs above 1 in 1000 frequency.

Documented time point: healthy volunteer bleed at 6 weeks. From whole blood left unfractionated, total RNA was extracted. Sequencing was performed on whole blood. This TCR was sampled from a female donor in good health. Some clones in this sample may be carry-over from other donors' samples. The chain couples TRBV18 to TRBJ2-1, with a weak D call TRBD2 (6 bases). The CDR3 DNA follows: TGTGCCAGCTCACCGGGAACTAGCCCCGTTGAGCAGTTCTTC. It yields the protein CASSPGTSPVEQFF.